This T cell receptor (beta chain) was captured in a study of blood T cell repertoires in COVID-19. V lost 0 bases to trimming and J lost 8 bases, with 13 bases between them. CDR1 and CDR2 (germline): SGHTA, FQGNSA. This CDR3 contains 14 residues. Data came from immunoSEQ multiplex PCR; TCRdb stores just in-frame clones and leaves some out. The sample carries about 60,000 clones, about 91% recorded once. The receptor was isolated from a human donor in a cohort sampled during active COVID-19. The V gene is TRBV7-2, the J gene TRBJ1-2, with D unresolved. Sequencing was done on a sample of peripheral blood. CDR3 protein: CASSLAAPGKGYTF. In DNA form, the CDR3 reads TGTGCCAGCAGCTTAGCCGCCCCCGGGAAGGGCTACACCTTC.